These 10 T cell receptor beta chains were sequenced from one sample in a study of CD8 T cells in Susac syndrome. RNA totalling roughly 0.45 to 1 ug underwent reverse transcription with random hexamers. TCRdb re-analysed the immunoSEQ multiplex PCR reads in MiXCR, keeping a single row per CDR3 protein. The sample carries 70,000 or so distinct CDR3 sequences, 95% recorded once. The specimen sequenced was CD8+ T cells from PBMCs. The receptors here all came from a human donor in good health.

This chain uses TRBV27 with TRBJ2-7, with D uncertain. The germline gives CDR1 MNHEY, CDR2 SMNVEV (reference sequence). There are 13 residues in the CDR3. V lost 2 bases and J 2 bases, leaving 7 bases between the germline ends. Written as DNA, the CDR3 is TGTGCCAGCAGTTTAAAGCAGACCTACGAGCAGTACTTC. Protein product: CASSLKQTYEQYF.

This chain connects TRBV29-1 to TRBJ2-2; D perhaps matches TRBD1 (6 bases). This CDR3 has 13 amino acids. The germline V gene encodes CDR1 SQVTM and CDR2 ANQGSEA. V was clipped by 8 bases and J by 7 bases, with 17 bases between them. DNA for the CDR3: TGCAGCTCCCGGAAGGGGGTCGGCGGGGAGCTGTTTTTT. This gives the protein CSSRKGVGGELFF.

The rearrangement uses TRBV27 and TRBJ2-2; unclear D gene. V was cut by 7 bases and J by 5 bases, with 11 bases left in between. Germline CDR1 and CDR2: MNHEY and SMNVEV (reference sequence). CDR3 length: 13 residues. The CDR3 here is CASTREKTGELFF. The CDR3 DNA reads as TGTGCCAGCACCCGTGAAAAAACCGGGGAGCTGTTTTTT.

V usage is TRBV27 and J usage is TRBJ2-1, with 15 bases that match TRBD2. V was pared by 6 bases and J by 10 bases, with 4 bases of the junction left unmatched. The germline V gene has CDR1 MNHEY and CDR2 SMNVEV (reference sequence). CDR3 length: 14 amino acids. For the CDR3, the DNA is TGTGCCAGCAGCCCCGGGACTAGCGGGGGGGAGCAGTTCTTC. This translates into CASSPGTSGGEQFF.

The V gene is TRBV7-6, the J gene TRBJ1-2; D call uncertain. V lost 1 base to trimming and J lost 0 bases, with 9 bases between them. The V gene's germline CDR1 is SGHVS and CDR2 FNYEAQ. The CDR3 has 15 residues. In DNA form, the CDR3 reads TGTGCCAGCAGCTTAGATCTGGGTTCTAACTATGGCTACACCTTC. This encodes CASSLDLGSNYGYTF.

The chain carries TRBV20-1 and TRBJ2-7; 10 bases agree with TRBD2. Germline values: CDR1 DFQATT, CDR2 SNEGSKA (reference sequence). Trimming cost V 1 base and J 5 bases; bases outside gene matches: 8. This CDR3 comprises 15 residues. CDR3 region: CSARGLSGGLDEQYF. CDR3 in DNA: TGCAGTGCTAGAGGTCTTAGCGGGGGGCTCGACGAGCAGTACTTC.

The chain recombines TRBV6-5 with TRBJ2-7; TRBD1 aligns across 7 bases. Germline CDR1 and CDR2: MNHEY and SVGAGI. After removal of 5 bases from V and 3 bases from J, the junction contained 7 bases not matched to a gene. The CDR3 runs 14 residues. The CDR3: CASSRQGIFYEQYF. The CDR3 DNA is TGTGCCAGCAGTCGACAGGGTATTTTCTACGAGCAGTACTTC.

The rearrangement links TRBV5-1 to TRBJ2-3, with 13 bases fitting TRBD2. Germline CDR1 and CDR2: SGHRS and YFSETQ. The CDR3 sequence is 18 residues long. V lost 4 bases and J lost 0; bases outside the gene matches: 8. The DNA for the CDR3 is TGCGCCAGCAGCCCAGGACTAGCGGGGGCTGCTAGCACAGATACGCAGTATTTT. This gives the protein CASSPGLAGAASTDTQYF.

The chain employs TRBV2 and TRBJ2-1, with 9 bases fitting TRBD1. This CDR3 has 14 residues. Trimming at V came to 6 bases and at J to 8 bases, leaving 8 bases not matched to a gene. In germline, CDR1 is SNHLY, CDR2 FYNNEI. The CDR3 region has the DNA TGTGCCAGCAGGGACAGGGGCCCGTGGGATGAGCAGTTCTTC. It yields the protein CASRDRGPWDEQFF.

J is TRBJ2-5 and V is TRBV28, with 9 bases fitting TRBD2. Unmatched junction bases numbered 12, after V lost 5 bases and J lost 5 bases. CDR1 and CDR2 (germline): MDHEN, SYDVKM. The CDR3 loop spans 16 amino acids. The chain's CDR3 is CASSPEAAGGGETQYF. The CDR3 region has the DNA TGTGCCAGCAGTCCCGAGGCAGCGGGGGGCGGGGAGACCCAGTACTTC.